The 21 T cell receptor beta chains below all came from one sample that was sequenced in a study of blood T cells in healthy people across ages. Using a J-beta primer mix together with a sample-barcoded 5' primer, a second PCR was run for roughly 7 to 11 cycles. TCRdb ran MiXCR on the 5' RACE reads and lists one entry per CDR3 protein. This repertoire shows 750,000 to 950,000 distinct CDR3 sequences, roughly 28% found once; its top ten account for roughly 10%. The same specimen was also included in a second study, on T cells of mothers and their children.

The sequenced material came from blood. Receptor source: a woman aged 40-49 years in good health.

This clonotype has a handful of counts. The rearrangement links TRBV12-3 or TRBV12-4 to TRBJ1-1; a weak D match, TRBD1 (5 bases). Trimming left V 3 bases short and J 3 bases short, with 14 bases between. CDR3 size: 15 residues. CDR3 in amino acids: CASSFRTNEDTEAFF. CDR3 in DNA: TGTGCCAGCAGTTTCCGGACAAACGAGGACACTGAAGCTTTCTTT.

This clonotype has just a few counts. Being one base from a much bigger clone, this may be a read error. The rearrangement uses TRBV9 and TRBJ2-5, with TRBD2 matching 8 bases. The CDR3 is 15 amino acids. Germline V gives CDR1 SGDLS, CDR2 YYNGEE. CDR3 sequence: CASSVGGGFQEIQYF. The CDR3 DNA sequence: TGTGCCAGCAGCGTAGGCGGGGGGTTTCAAGAGATCCAGTACTTC.

The chain combines TRBV7-2 with TRBJ2-3, with 9 bases identical to TRBD1. The CDR3 has 17 residues. Germline V gene lookup returns CDR1 SGHTA and CDR2 FQGNSA. The junction had 11 bases not matched to a gene; V was cut back by 4 bases and J by 3 bases. DNA of the CDR3: TGTGCCAGCAGCTCCCCTGGACAGGGGTACCGAACAGATACGCAGTATTTT. This translates into CASSSPGQGYRTDTQYF. Full variable domain (remainder filled in from reference TRBV7-2 and TRBJ2-3): GAGVSQSPSNKVTEKGKDVELRCDPISGHTALYWYRQSLGQGLEFLIYFQGNSAPDKSGLPSDRFSAERTGGSVSTLTIQRTQQEDSAVYLCASSSPGQGYRTDTQYFGPGTRLTVL.

This clonotype was observed at least ten times. The chain uses TRBV15 and TRBJ2-7; 9 bases line up with TRBD1. Germline loops: CDR1 LNHNV, CDR2 YYDKDF (reference sequence). The CDR3 has 17 amino acids. V lost 2 bases, J lost 2 bases, and 10 bases stayed unmatched. This CDR3 reads CATSRSPRGQGAYEQYF. CDR3 bases: TGTGCCACCAGCAGATCCCCCCGGGGACAGGGTGCCTACGAGCAGTACTTC. Based on the CDR3 plus reference TRBV15 and TRBJ2-7, the full variable domain is DAMVIQNPRYQVTQFGKPVTLSCSQTLNHNVMYWYQQKSSQAPKLLFHYYDKDFNNEADTPDNFQSRRPNTSFCFLDIRSPGLGDTAMYLCATSRSPRGQGAYEQYFGPGTRLTVT.

With regard to this clonotype: Germline and junction disagree at one end, which may indicate a read error. The V call is TRBV12-3 or TRBV12-4, the J call TRBJ2-3, with a tentative D call TRBD1 (6 bases). This CDR3 is 15 amino acids long. This CDR3 is CASRYTGLRTDAQYF. CDR3 nucleotide sequence: TGTGCCAGCAGATACACAGGGCTTCGCACAGATGCGCAGTATTTT.

V and J are TRBV7-2 and TRBJ2-5; tentative D call: TRBD2 (6 bases). Per germline, CDR1 SGHTA and CDR2 FQGNSA. The CDR3 spans 13 residues. Trimming cost V 11 bases and J 4 bases, with 17 bases left between them. CDR3 sequence reads: CAATGSRGETQYF. CDR3 bases: TGTGCCGCCACCGGGAGTAGGGGAGAGACCCAGTACTTC.

V and J are TRBV12-3 or TRBV12-4 and TRBJ2-3, with D possibly being TRBD1 or TRBD2 (5 bases each). V lost 5 bases, J lost 3 bases, and 12 bases lay in between. This CDR3 comprises 14 residues. The CDR3 protein is CASSRDGVTDTQYF. CDR3 bases: TGTGCCAGCAGTAGGGACGGGGTAACAGATACGCAGTATTTT.

The chain is built from TRBV5-1 and TRBJ2-1; TRBD1 agrees at 7 bases. Looked up from germline, CDR1 is SGHRS and CDR2 is YFSETQ. The V gene end was trimmed by 5 bases and the J gene end by 3 bases; junction bases not matched to a gene: 11. The CDR3 contains 16 residues. The CDR3 here is CASRSDRDAYYNEQFF. The CDR3 bases are TGCGCCAGCAGATCCGACAGGGACGCCTACTACAATGAGCAGTTCTTC.

The rearrangement links TRBV20-1 to TRBJ1-4, with D perhaps matching TRBD1 (6 bases). This CDR3 has 14 amino acids. Trimming removed 0 bases at V and 4 bases at J, with 9 bases between. CDR1 and CDR2 from the germline V gene are DFQATT and SNEGSKA (reference sequence). The CDR3 sequence: CSARDGGLNEKLFF. The CDR3 DNA is TGCAGTGCTAGAGATGGGGGGCTTAATGAAAAACTGTTTTTT.

V usage is TRBV5-1 and J usage is TRBJ2-1; TRBD1 aligns across 10 bases. CDR1 is SGHRS and CDR2 is YFSETQ in the germline V gene. The ends lost 4 bases at V and 7 bases at J; junction bases unmatched: 8. The CDR3 has 15 amino acids. Here the CDR3 reads CASSRGTGDLNEQFF. DNA of the CDR3: TGCGCCAGCAGCCGCGGGACAGGGGATTTAAATGAGCAGTTCTTC.

The rearrangement links TRBV5-1 to TRBJ2-4; D is uncertain. Trimming pared 0 bases from V and 1 base from J, leaving 5 bases between. CDR3 length: 14 amino acids. Germline-derived CDR1 and CDR2 are SGHRS and YFSETQ. As DNA, the CDR3 is TGCGCCAGCAGCTTGGAACAGGCCAAAAACATTCAGTACTTC. Its protein product is CASSLEQAKNIQYF.

This sequence joins TRBV4-1 and TRBJ1-1, with 7 bases that match TRBD1. The CDR3 has 16 residues. V lost 0 bases and J lost 12; bases outside the gene matches: 16. Germline V CDR1 and CDR2: MGHRA, YSYEKL. The CDR3 sequence is CASSQDLSITRGRTFF. The CDR3 nucleotides read TGCGCCAGCAGCCAAGATCTGAGTATAACAAGGGGGCGAACTTTCTTT.

This clonotype was detected a few times. The chain is built from TRBV7-6 and TRBJ1-5; 7 bases align to TRBD1. With 5 bases clipped from V and 6 bases from J, the junction kept 7 bases outside the gene matches. The CDR3 consists of 14 residues. Germline V lookup: CDR1 SGHVS, CDR2 FNYEAQ. The CDR3 spells CASSQQGTFQPQHF. CDR3 coding DNA: TGTGCCAGCAGCCAACAGGGGACGTTTCAGCCCCAGCATTTT.

This clonotype has just a few counts. V is TRBV20-1 and J is TRBJ1-1, with 7 positions matching TRBD1. Germline-derived CDR1 and CDR2 are DFQATT and SNEGSKA (reference sequence). This CDR3 is built from 14 residues. Unmatched junction bases numbered 6, after V lost 1 base and J lost 4 bases. CDR3 bases: TGCAGTGCTAGAGTCGAGGGGGCGGCCACTGAAGCTTTCTTT. Its translation is CSARVEGAATEAFF.

This clonotype showed up just a few times. This chain uses TRBV5-1 with TRBJ2-2; 7 bases are a match to TRBD2. The junction had 10 bases not matched to a gene; V was cut back by 4 bases and J by 7 bases. The germline gives CDR1 SGHRS, CDR2 YFSETQ. The length of the CDR3 is 15 residues. CDR3 sequence (DNA): TGCGCCAGCAGCCCTCAAGTGGCGGGGGACGGGGAGCTGTTTTTT. The encoded protein is CASSPQVAGDGELFF.

This clonotype was counted only a few times. The chain combines TRBV11-1 with TRBJ2-5; 7 positions match TRBD1. V was pared by 5 bases and J by 6 bases, with 9 bases of the junction left unmatched. Per germline, CDR1 SGHAT and CDR2 FQDESV (reference sequence). The CDR3 is made up of 14 amino acids. DNA for the CDR3: TGTGCCAGCAGCGCGCTGACAGGGAGACAGACCCAGTACTTC. This translates into CASSALTGRQTQYF.

Regarding this clonotype: A read error may account for a junction end that differs from germline. V usage is TRBV9 and J usage is TRBJ2-5, with 10 positions matching TRBD2. Per germline, CDR1 SGDLS and CDR2 YYNGEE. The CDR3 sequence is 15 residues long. In nucleotides, the CDR3 is TGTGCCGGCAGCGGGGGGGGACAGATCCAAGAGACCCAGTACTTC. Its translation is CAGSGGGQIQETQYF.

In its sample, this clonotype was seen a few times. This chain joins TRBV4-3 and TRBJ1-1; 10 positions match TRBD1. J lost 7 bases, V lost 2 bases, and 13 bases had no gene match. Germline V gene data show CDR1 as LGHNA and CDR2 as YSLEER. The CDR3 is made up of 17 amino acids. The CDR3, as DNA: TGCGCCAGCAGCCAATACGGGGGGGGACAGGGGAACGGTGAAGCTTTCTTT. Translating gives CASSQYGGGQGNGEAFF.

Notes on this clonotype: It may be a read error: a sequence one base away is much more abundant. The DNA is left out, because the CDR3 cannot be placed on it with certainty; the CDR3 is given as TCRdb lists it. This chain joins TRBV20-1 and TRBJ1-2; the table calls TRBD1, which could not be checked here. The germline V gene has CDR1 DFQATT and CDR2 SNEGSKA (reference sequence). Including both end residues, the CDR3 is 14 amino acids long. CDR3 in amino acids: CSAGEGQEGYGCTF.

The V and J genes are TRBV6-5 and TRBJ2-7, with D tentatively TRBD1 (5 bases). The CDR3 is made up of 13 amino acids. V lost 6 bases and J 5 bases, leaving 14 bases between the germline ends. CDR1 is MNHEY, CDR2 SVGAGI, per germline. CDR3 in amino acids: CASSLRTRDEQYF. The CDR3 coding sequence is TGTGCCAGCAGCCTGCGGACAAGGGACGAGCAGTACTTC.

The J gene is TRBJ1-5, the V gene TRBV12-3 or TRBV12-4; unclear D gene. Trimming took 3 bases from V and 3 from J, leaving 6 bases between them. The CDR3 has 13 residues. The CDR3 DNA reads as TGTGCCAGCAGTTTCCGGTACAATCAGCCCCAGCATTTT. Translating it yields CASSFRYNQPQHF.